Listed below are T cell receptor beta chains from one sample, sequenced in a study of monozygotic twins with inflammatory bowel disease. TCRdb derives one entry per CDR3 protein from the 5' RACE reads, leaving out DNA. Its table lists a few hundred thousand distinct CDR3 sequences. The specimen sequenced was blood. These receptors were taken from a human donor with ulcerative colitis or Crohn's disease, or a healthy co-twin of an affected twin (not recorded which). Both conserved end residues are part of each CDR3.

CDR3 protein: CASRRQPNTGELFF
V gene: TRBV2
J gene: TRBJ2-2

CDR3 protein: CASSQELYRLSKQYF
V gene: TRBV4-3
J gene: TRBJ2-7

CDR3 protein: CASSLSIPGLGTSTGEQYF
V gene: TRBV11-2
J gene: TRBJ2-7

CDR3 protein: CASSQGTGTPGYTF
V gene: TRBV25-1
J gene: TRBJ1-2

CDR3 protein: CASSEPDRRRNTEAFF
V gene: TRBV6-2/TRBV6-3
J gene: TRBJ1-1

CDR3 protein: CAGLSLYNEQFF
V gene: TRBV20-1
J gene: TRBJ2-1

CDR3 protein: CASSLVPGRQTQYF
V gene: TRBV7-2
J gene: TRBJ2-5

CDR3 protein: CASSPQANTEAFF
V gene: TRBV18
J gene: TRBJ1-1

CDR3 protein: CASIGSHSGANVLTF
V gene: TRBV28
J gene: TRBJ2-6

CDR3 protein: CASRISGGGETQYF
V gene: TRBV13
J gene: TRBJ2-5